This T cell receptor beta chain was identified in a study of blood T cell repertoires in COVID-19. The repertoire was sequenced with immunoSEQ multiplex PCR; TCRdb's copy has only in-frame clones and lacks some. The sample carries about 120,000 clones, 90% recorded once. Germline lookup yields CDR1 MGHDK and CDR2 SYGVNS. The CDR3 totals 15 residues. V lost 6 bases, J lost 4 bases, and 9 bases stayed unmatched. Specimen: peripheral blood. This rearrangement joins TRBV25-1 to TRBJ2-3, with 8 bases identical to TRBD2. This clonotype was sampled from a woman aged 60-70 years with COVID-19, enrolled during active disease. CDR3 amino acids: CASREDAGGADTQYF. CDR3 coding DNA: TGTGCCAGCAGGGAAGATGCGGGGGGCGCAGATACGCAGTATTTT.